The 2 T cell receptor beta chains presented below share a single source sample, sequenced in a study of blood T cells in healthy people across ages. Primed by a sample-barcoded 5' primer and a J-beta primer mix, a second PCR proceeded for 7 to 11 cycles. TCRdb called the 5' RACE reads again in MiXCR, with one record for every CDR3 protein. The sample carries 850,000 to 1,100,000 distinct CDR3 sequences, approximately 38% recorded once. Sequenced: blood. Receptors originate from a man between 18 and 29 years old in good health.

This clonotype showed up many times. The chain has TRBV5-1 and TRBJ1-1; D unresolved. Trimming stripped 4 bases from V and 2 bases from J, with 9 bases between. This CDR3 has 13 amino acids. Germline CDR1 reads SGHRS; CDR2 reads YFSETQ. This CDR3 is CASSPDGNTEAFF. Written as DNA, the CDR3 is TGCGCCAGCAGCCCCGACGGAAACACTGAAGCTTTCTTT.

The table lists this clonotype with a few counts. The chain joins TRBV11-2 to TRBJ2-3; 9 bases align to TRBD2. V was pared by 5 bases and J by 1 base, with 22 bases of the junction left unmatched. The CDR3 runs 21 residues. CDR1 is SGHAT and CDR2 is FQNNGV in the germline V gene. This CDR3 is CASSTYFAGGPSHPGTDTQYF. In nucleotides, the CDR3 is TGTGCCAGCAGCACTTATTTCGCGGGGGGGCCTTCCCACCCCGGCACAGATACGCAGTATTTT.